Below, 7 T cell receptor beta chains from the same sample are listed, as sequenced in a study of T cells in Graves' hyperthyroidism and ophthalmopathy. TCR beta CDR3 sequences were amplified from RNA transcripts. Primed by the HTBI set, a first-round RT-PCR was run on the TCR CDR3. Each CDR3 protein gets one entry after TCRdb re-called the multiplex PCR reads with MiXCR. Among around 350,000 distinct CDR3 sequences listed, 25% were seen once. The sequencing input was blood. Receptor source: a man aged 50-59 years with Graves' hyperthyroidism.

There are many counts of this clonotype. The chain is built from TRBV11-3 and TRBJ2-7; 9 bases map to TRBD2. V dropped 5 bases and J dropped 2; count of bases not matched to a gene: 4. CDR1 is SGHNT and CDR2 is YENEEA in the germline V gene. The CDR3 has 14 amino acids. CDR3 coding DNA: TGTGCCAGCAGCCCCCGGACTAGCGCCTACGAGCAGTACTTC. The encoded protein is CASSPRTSAYEQYF.

This chain joins TRBV5-1 and TRBJ2-3; 8 bases line up with TRBD2. The V gene end was trimmed by 4 bases and the J gene end by 2 bases; junction bases not matched to a gene: 6. The CDR3 sequence is 15 residues long. Germline-derived CDR1 and CDR2 are SGHRS and YFSETQ. CDR3 DNA sequence: TGCGCCAGCAGCCAGGACGGGAGGGACACAGATACGCAGTATTTT. This sequence encodes CASSQDGRDTDTQYF.

The chain joins TRBV7-2 to TRBJ2-3, with D possibly being TRBD1 (5 bases). Deletions cut 6 bases from V and 0 bases from J, with 13 bases between. Per germline, CDR1 SGHTA and CDR2 FQGNSA. The CDR3 runs to 15 residues. As DNA, the CDR3 is TGTGCCAGCAGAGAACAGGTCACTAGCACAGATACGCAGTATTTT. This codes for CASREQVTSTDTQYF.

This clonotype showed up just a few times. The chain combines TRBV20-1 with TRBJ2-3; TRBD2 agrees at 8 bases. The germline CDR1 and CDR2 sequences are DFQATT and SNEGSKA (reference sequence). V gave up 3 bases and J gave up 1 base; unmatched junction bases: 3. The CDR3 length is 14 residues. DNA of the CDR3: TGCAGTGCTAGGAGCGGGGGCGGCACAGATACGCAGTATTTT. This translates into CSARSGGGTDTQYF.

This clonotype was seen at least ten times. The chain links TRBV6-1 to TRBJ2-7; 7 bases match TRBD2. This CDR3 spans 13 amino acids. Germline CDR1 MNHNS, CDR2 SASEGT. V gave up 7 bases and J gave up 3 bases; unmatched junction bases: 6. CDR3 region: CASNLREDYEQYF. CDR3 DNA: TGTGCCAGCAATCTCCGGGAGGACTACGAGCAGTACTTC.

This clonotype was counted at least ten times. The chain couples TRBV20-1 to TRBJ1-1; the D is unclear. Germline values: CDR1 DFQATT, CDR2 SNEGSKA (reference sequence). The CDR3 runs 15 residues. With 0 bases removed from V and 1 base from J, the gap between germline ends came to 12 bases. CDR3 nucleotide sequence: TGCAGTGCTAGAGATCATGGTAGAGGGAACACTGAAGCTTTCTTT. This gives the protein CSARDHGRGNTEAFF.

Turning to this clonotype: This may be a read error, as it is one base from a much larger clone. The chain uses TRBV7-9 and TRBJ1-1; D uncertain. Trimming pared 5 bases from V and 7 bases from J, leaving 8 bases between. CDR1 SEHNR and CDR2 FQNEAQ come from the germline V gene (reference sequence). The CDR3 is made up of 11 amino acids. CDR3 in DNA: TGTGCCAGCAGCCCCACGGTTGAAGCTTTCTTT. It codes for CASSPTVEAFF.